These 23 T cell receptor beta chains were sequenced from one sample in a study of a mutant IDH1 vaccine in newly diagnosed glioma. Antigens of these TCRs are unknown. Repertoires were generated with immunoSEQ multiplex PCR, while TCRdb's copy carries only in-frame clones and drops some. The data contain some 60,000 clones, roughly four fifths of them singletons. The time point is: week 11, during vaccination. Each dose of the vaccine consisted of 300 ug of mutant IDH1 20-mer peptide, with topical imiquimod. This specimen consisted of PBMCs, obtained from a glioma patient whose treatment included an IDH1 peptide vaccine. The source is a man between 25 and 39 years old with glioma.

This chain links TRBV2 with TRBJ1-2; D call uncertain. The CDR3 covers 16 residues. Trimming took off 5 bases at V and 7 bases at J, with 23 bases between the two ends. Germline lookup yields CDR1 SNHLY and CDR2 FYNNEI. The CDR3 region has the DNA TGTGCCAGCAGTTTATATGGACTGACTGGCGACCCTGGCTACACCTTC. Its translation is CASSLYGLTGDPGYTF.

The chain joins TRBV4-2 to TRBJ2-2; D gene ambiguous. Deletions cut 0 bases from V and 2 bases from J, with 10 bases between. Germline loops: CDR1 LGHNA, CDR2 YNFKEQ. This CDR3 spans 16 amino acids. In DNA, the CDR3 is TGTGCCAGCAGCCAAGATTTGTACAGAAACACCGGGGAGCTGTTTTTT. Translation: CASSQDLYRNTGELFF.

This clone appeared once. This chain links TRBV7-3 with TRBJ2-1; the match to TRBD2 covers 9 bases. The V gene end was trimmed by 5 bases and the J gene end by 4 bases; junction bases not matched to a gene: 6. This CDR3 has 15 amino acids. The germline CDR1 and CDR2 sequences are SGHTA and FQGTGA. The CDR3, as DNA: TGTGCCAGCAGCCTAGGACTAGCGTATTACAATGAGCAGTTCTTC. This gives the protein CASSLGLAYYNEQFF.

This chain uses TRBV30 with TRBJ1-2; tentatively, D is TRBD1 (5 bases). Trimming cost V 3 bases and J 4 bases, with 15 bases left between them. The CDR3 has 14 amino acids. Germline V gives CDR1 GTSNPN, CDR2 SVGIG (reference sequence). The CDR3: CAWSRGGGSYGYTF. CDR3 DNA: TGTGCCTGGAGCCGCGGGGGGGGTTCCTATGGCTACACCTTC. The full variable domain, with the rest looked up from reference TRBV30 and TRBJ1-2, is SQTIHQWPATLVQPVGSPLSLECTVEGTSNPNLYWYRQAAGRGLQLLFYSVGIGQISSEVPQNLSASRPQDRQFILSSKKLLLSDSGFYLCAWSRGGGSYGYTFGSGTRLTVV.

V and J are TRBV7-9 and TRBJ1-4; D might be TRBD1 (5 bases). Trimming shortened V by 2 bases and J by 7 bases, and 11 bases separated the two germline ends. Per germline, CDR1 SEHNR and CDR2 FQNEAQ (reference sequence). The CDR3 totals 14 residues. CDR3 nucleotide sequence: TGTGCCAGCAGCTTAAGGGGAGACGGTGAAAAACTGTTTTTT. Its translation: CASSLRGDGEKLFF.

Only a few counts were recorded for this clone. The chain has TRBV5-1 and TRBJ1-2; unclear D gene. V shed 0 bases and J shed 8 bases, with 11 bases lying between them. Germline V CDR1 and CDR2: SGHRS, YFSETQ. The CDR3 spans 13 residues. The CDR3 sequence is CASSLGQEGGYTF. CDR3 nucleotide sequence: TGCGCCAGCAGCTTGGGGCAGGAAGGAGGCTACACCTTC. The full variable domain, completed using reference TRBV5-1 and TRBJ1-2, is KAGVTQTPRYLIKTRGQQVTLSCSPISGHRSVSWYQQTPGQGLQFLFEYFSETQRNKGNFPGRFSGRQFSNSRSEMNVSTLELGDSALYLCASSLGQEGGYTFGSGTRLTVV.

The rearrangement links TRBV28 to TRBJ2-7, with D possibly TRBD2 on 6 matching bases. Trimming took 2 bases from V and 4 from J, leaving 9 bases between them. This CDR3 region has 13 residues. Germline V gene lookup returns CDR1 MDHEN and CDR2 SYDVKM. For the CDR3, the DNA is TGTGCCAGCAGTTTACCGGAGGGGTACGAGCAGTACTTC. Translated: CASSLPEGYEQYF.

CDR3 DNA sequence: TGCGCCAGCAGCTTTTGGCAGGGGAGAGGAGATACGCAGTATTTT. This encodes CASSFWQGRGDTQYF. The V and J genes are TRBV5-1 and TRBJ2-3, with a possible D match to TRBD1 (6 bases). V was cut by 2 bases and J by 5 bases, with 15 bases left in between. This CDR3 is built from 15 residues. Per germline, CDR1 SGHRS and CDR2 YFSETQ.

V is TRBV4-2 and J is TRBJ2-1; the D is unclear. The germline gives CDR1 LGHNA, CDR2 YNFKEQ. V was trimmed by 0 bases and J by 2 bases, leaving 20 bases between them. The CDR3 is made up of 19 amino acids. CDR3 residues: CASSQDPQHRPLTYNEQFF. In nucleotides, the CDR3 is TGTGCCAGCAGCCAAGATCCGCAACACCGCCCCCTAACCTACAATGAGCAGTTCTTC.

The chain couples TRBV28 to TRBJ1-1; 9 bases agree with TRBD1. CDR3 length: 16 residues. The germline gives CDR1 MDHEN, CDR2 SYDVKM. J lost 1 base, V lost 5 bases, and 8 bases had no gene match. As DNA, the CDR3 is TGTGCCAGCAGTAAATGGGGGACAGGGAAGAACACTGAAGCTTTCTTT. Translating it yields CASSKWGTGKNTEAFF.

The chain joins TRBV5-1 to TRBJ2-3; 9 bases agree with TRBD2. Trimming cost V 0 bases and J 5 bases; bases outside gene matches: 4. Per the germline V gene, CDR1 is SGHRS and CDR2 is YFSETQ. This CDR3 has 15 amino acids. CDR3 sequence: CASSLGRGGQDTQYF. The CDR3 nucleotides read TGCGCCAGCAGCTTGGGGCGGGGGGGCCAAGATACGCAGTATTTT.

This chain links TRBV18 with TRBJ2-7, with D perhaps matching TRBD2 (7 bases). The CDR3 length is 16 residues. Per germline, CDR1 KGHSH and CDR2 LQKENI. V was trimmed by 3 bases and J by 5 bases, leaving 20 bases between them. The CDR3 here is CASSPRGRGASDEQYF. CDR3 DNA: TGTGCCAGCTCACCCCGTGGTCGGGGGGCCAGCGACGAGCAGTACTTC.

This chain connects TRBV5-4 to TRBJ1-2; D unclear. Germline CDR1 SGHNT, CDR2 YYREEE (reference sequence). CDR3 length: 14 residues. Trimming took 4 bases from V and 3 from J, leaving 13 bases between them. The CDR3: CASSIGSYYYGYTF. DNA for the CDR3: TGTGCCAGCAGCATAGGGAGTTACTACTATGGCTACACCTTC.

J is TRBJ1-2 and V is TRBV4-3; TRBD1 aligns across 8 bases. In germline, CDR1 is LGHNA, CDR2 YSLEER. With 1 base clipped from V and 2 bases from J, the junction kept 0 bases outside the gene matches. CDR3 length equals 14 residues. The CDR3 spells CASSQGTGNYGYTF. CDR3 DNA sequence: TGCGCCAGCAGCCAAGGGACAGGGAACTATGGCTACACCTTC.

V gene TRBV9 combines with J gene TRBJ1-1, with no clear D. With 0 bases removed from V and 4 bases from J, the gap between germline ends came to 7 bases. This CDR3 region has 13 residues. The germline gives CDR1 SGDLS, CDR2 YYNGEE. CDR3 in DNA: TGTGCCAGCAGCGTAGGGTTCCGCACTGAAGCTTTCTTT. The encoded protein is CASSVGFRTEAFF.

The chain carries TRBV7-9 and TRBJ2-7; D unclear. V was pared by 5 bases and J by 5 bases, with 7 bases between. CDR1 is SEHNR and CDR2 is FQNEAQ in the germline V gene (reference sequence). The CDR3 has 11 residues. CDR3 protein: CASSQSHEQYF. CDR3 nucleotides: TGTGCCAGCAGCCAAAGCCACGAGCAGTACTTC.

With respect to this clone: Germline and junction disagree at one end, which may indicate a read error. V usage is TRBV5-1 and J usage is TRBJ2-2; D is possibly TRBD2 (7 bases). Germline V gives CDR1 SGHRS, CDR2 YFSETQ. This CDR3 has 15 amino acids. For the CDR3, the DNA is TGCGCCAGCAGCCTAGGGGGGGCAGGCACCGGCGAGCTGTTTTTT. Encoded protein: CASSLGGAGTGELFF.

The V call is TRBV5-1, the J call TRBJ2-1; 12 bases are shared with TRBD2. J lost 2 bases, V lost 0 bases, and 6 bases had no gene match. CDR1 is SGHRS and CDR2 is YFSETQ in the germline V gene. The CDR3 sequence is 18 residues long. The CDR3 loop is CASSLASGGALPYNEQFF. The CDR3 DNA follows: TGCGCCAGCAGCTTGGCTAGCGGGGGGGCCCTTCCCTACAATGAGCAGTTCTTC.

The genes are TRBV5-4 and TRBJ2-3; tentatively, D is TRBD2 (5 bases). Germline V lookup: CDR1 SGHNT, CDR2 YYREEE (reference sequence). V was cut by 3 bases and J by 8 bases, with 16 bases left in between. The CDR3 extends over 14 amino acids. The CDR3 reads CASSSEVGAGTQYF. CDR3 in DNA: TGTGCCAGCAGCTCCGAAGTGGGAGCCGGTACGCAGTATTTT. Filled out from reference TRBV5-4 and TRBJ2-3, the complete variable domain reads ETGVTQSPTHLIKTRGQQVTLRCSSQSGHNTVSWYQQALGQGPQFIFQYYREEENGRGNFPPRFSGLQFPNYSSELNVNALELDDSALYLCASSSEVGAGTQYFGPGTRLTVL.

The chain has TRBV9 and TRBJ2-7; TRBD2 might be the D (5 bases). CDR3 length: 13 residues. V was cut by 3 bases and J by 5 bases, with 12 bases left in between. The germline gives CDR1 SGDLS, CDR2 YYNGEE. CDR3 residues: CASSAPGGDEQYF. CDR3 DNA: TGTGCCAGCAGCGCCCCCGGAGGAGACGAGCAGTACTTC.

The chain employs TRBV18 and TRBJ1-1; D is possibly TRBD1 (6 bases). The CDR3 loop spans 18 amino acids. V shed 5 bases and J shed 0 bases, with 22 bases lying between them. The germline gives CDR1 KGHSH, CDR2 LQKENI. The CDR3 region has the DNA TGTGCCAGCTCAACAGGGAGGGGGGCCTACCTCATGAACACTGAAGCTTTCTTT. Residues: CASSTGRGAYLMNTEAFF.

The chain carries TRBV28 and TRBJ1-1; 8 bases match TRBD1. Trimming took 6 bases from V and 5 from J; bases not matched to a gene: 8. Germline V gene lookup returns CDR1 MDHEN and CDR2 SYDVKM. There are 14 residues in the CDR3. The CDR3 DNA follows: TGTGCCAGCAGACTCTTGACAGGGGCAACTGAAGCTTTCTTT. This gives the protein CASRLLTGATEAFF. Filled out from reference TRBV28 and TRBJ1-1, the complete variable domain reads DVKVTQSSRYLVKRTGEKVFLECVQDMDHENMFWYRQDPGLGLRLIYFSYDVKMKEKGDIPEGYSVSREKKERFSLILESASTNQTSMYLCASRLLTGATEAFFGQGTRLTVV.

In this sample, this clone turned up a few times. The V and J genes are TRBV7-2 and TRBJ1-3, with a weak D call TRBD1 (6 bases). Germline assignment: CDR1 SGHTA and CDR2 FQGNSA. CDR3 size: 15 residues. V was cut by 2 bases and J by 4 bases, with 12 bases left in between. In nucleotides, the CDR3 is TGTGCCAGCAGCTTAATGGGGGGCGGCGGAAACACCATATATTTT. Amino acids: CASSLMGGGGNTIYF.